These 14 T cell receptor beta chains share one sample of origin, sequenced in a study of shared clonotypes between healthy human individuals. The repertoire was sequenced with immunoSEQ multiplex PCR; TCRdb's copy has only in-frame clones and lacks some. The sample has fewer than 1.6 million clones, about 98.5% seen once. Sample: naive CD4+ T cells sorted from blood. Subset given: CD45RA+ positively selected. These receptors were taken from a man younger than 40 in good health.

The V gene is TRBV23-1, the J gene TRBJ2-7; the match to TRBD2 covers 9 bases. TRBV23-1 is filed as an ORF, its function uncertain. The CDR3 sequence is 19 residues long. The trim removed 4 bases at V and 1 base at J, leaving 17 bases unmatched. The CDR3 is CASSLCLTSGSHMSYEQYF. In nucleotides, the CDR3 is TGCGCCAGCAGTCTCTGTCTGACTAGCGGATCCCATATGTCCTACGAGCAGTACTTC.

This chain links TRBV28 with TRBJ2-5; no firm D call. This CDR3 contains 19 residues. Between the trimmed V and J ends, which lost 1 base and 1 base, there was a span of 22 bases. Per germline, CDR1 MDHEN and CDR2 SYDVKM. The CDR3 DNA reads as TGTGCCAGCAGTTTATCTACAAACTCCCCAGCTTCTTTCCAAGAGACCCAGTACTTC. Translated: CASSLSTNSPASFQETQYF.

V gene TRBV6-1 combines with J gene TRBJ2-7; D is ambiguous. This CDR3 has 14 amino acids. The V end lost 3 bases, the J end lost 3 bases, and 12 bases lay between the germline ends. Germline CDR1 and CDR2: MNHNS and SASEGT. The CDR3 loop is CASSEPGWIYEQYF. In DNA form, the CDR3 reads TGTGCCAGCAGTGAGCCTGGCTGGATCTACGAGCAGTACTTC.

The CDR3 protein is CASSLWSGGPNEKLFF. CDR3 nucleotides: TGTGCCAGCAGCTTGTGGTCCGGCGGACCGAATGAAAAACTGTTTTTT. The chain links TRBV5-8 to TRBJ1-4; D remains ambiguous. The CDR3 length is 16 residues. Trimming took off 1 base at V and 5 bases at J, with 15 bases between the two ends. The germline gives CDR1 SGHTS, CDR2 YDEGEE.

J is TRBJ1-1 and V is TRBV9; 8 bases agree with TRBD1. The germline V gene has CDR1 SGDLS and CDR2 YYNGEE. V lost 4 bases to trimming and J lost 3 bases; unmatched junction nucleotides: 8. The CDR3 is 15 residues long. The CDR3 loop is CASSSRTGRDTEAFF. Written as DNA, the CDR3 is TGTGCCAGCAGCTCTCGGACAGGGCGGGACACTGAAGCTTTCTTT.

This clone came up once. The chain is built from TRBV6-1 and TRBJ1-3; D is unresolved. The ends were cut back, 7 bases at V and 2 bases at J, with 12 bases in the middle. Germline V lookup: CDR1 MNHNS, CDR2 SASEGT. This CDR3 comprises 14 residues. CDR3 nucleotides: TGTGCCAGCACCCCCCTGTCCCCTGGAAACACCATATATTTT. Translating it yields CASTPLSPGNTIYF.

In regard to this clone: This same CDR3 is encoded by further DNA sequences in the sample. This chain links TRBV29-1 with TRBJ1-1, with D hard to call. Trimming cost V 4 bases and J 5 bases, with 8 bases left between them. The germline V gene encodes CDR1 SQVTM and CDR2 ANQGSEA. CDR3 length: 11 residues. The DNA for the CDR3 is TGCAGCGTTGGGTTTGGAACTGAAGCTTTCTTT. Its translation is CSVGFGTEAFF.

This clone appeared once. This chain uses TRBV6-1 with TRBJ2-7; no definite D call. This CDR3 comprises 11 residues. With 8 bases removed from V and 4 bases from J, the gap between germline ends came to 9 bases. Looked up from germline, CDR1 is MNHNS and CDR2 is SASEGT. As DNA, the CDR3 is TGTGCCAGCGGCGCTATATACGAGCAGTACTTC. This encodes CASGAIYEQYF.

As for this clone: This specimen includes other DNA sequences encoding the same CDR3. The V and J genes are TRBV18 and TRBJ2-3; the D is unclear. Between the trimmed V and J ends, which lost 2 bases and 4 bases, there was a span of 7 bases. The germline V gene encodes CDR1 KGHSH and CDR2 LQKENI. This CDR3 comprises 13 residues. The CDR3 sequence: CASSPGVADTQYF. CDR3 in DNA: TGTGCCAGCTCACCAGGCGTAGCAGATACGCAGTATTTT.

The chain has TRBV7-8 and TRBJ1-1; 7 nucleotides align to TRBD1. Trimming cost V 2 bases and J 5 bases; bases outside gene matches: 11. Germline CDR1 is SGHVS and CDR2 is FQNEAQ. The CDR3 consists of 16 residues. The CDR3 DNA reads TGTGCCAGCAGCTTATCCCGACAGGGAAAGGGGACTGAAGCTTTCTTT. Translated, it gives CASSLSRQGKGTEAFF. The complete variable domain, with remaining parts taken from reference TRBV7-8 and TRBJ1-1, reads GAGVSQSPRYKVAKRGQDVALRCDPISGHVSLFWYQQALGQGPEFLTYFQNEAQLDKSGLPSDRFFAERPEGSVSTLKIQRTQQEDSAVYLCASSLSRQGKGTEAFFGQGTRLTVV.

CDR3 in amino acids: CASSKPHPGQDTQYF. For the CDR3, the DNA is TGTGCCAGCAGCAAACCGCATCCGGGACAGGATACGCAGTATTTT. The chain employs TRBV21-1 and TRBJ2-3; TRBD1, the table's D call, lacks a check against the DNA. TRBV21-1 is a recognized pseudogene. This CDR3 comprises 15 residues.

As for this clone: This CDR3 is also generated by other DNA sequences in the sample. The V call is TRBV7-9, the J call TRBJ2-5; D is perhaps TRBD1 or TRBD2 (7 bases each). The V gene lost 5 bases and the J gene lost 4 bases, with 11 bases spanning the gap. The CDR3 covers 13 residues. CDR1 SEHNR and CDR2 FQNEAQ come from the germline V gene (reference sequence). CDR3: CASSPGGGETQYF. The DNA for the CDR3 is TGTGCCAGCAGCCCAGGGGGGGGAGAGACCCAGTACTTC.

The V call is TRBV9, the J call TRBJ1-3; D not certain. The germline V gene encodes CDR1 SGDLS and CDR2 YYNGEE. The CDR3 spans 12 residues. V gave up 4 bases and J gave up 6 bases, with 8 bases separating them. The CDR3 DNA sequence: TGTGCCAGCAGCACCCTCAAAAACACCATATATTTT. Amino acid sequence: CASSTLKNTIYF.

The rearrangement links TRBV19 to TRBJ2-1, with D hard to call. Germline CDR1 is LNHDA and CDR2 is SQIVND (reference sequence). This CDR3 is 15 amino acids long. The V gene lost 5 bases and the J gene lost 5 bases, with 16 bases spanning the gap. The CDR3 here is CASSFPLGRNNEQFF. CDR3 sequence (DNA): TGTGCCAGTAGTTTCCCCCTCGGCCGTAACAATGAGCAGTTCTTC.